This TCR beta chain was captured in a study of post-analysis software for immune sequencing data. Study-level points and caveats: Patients showed TRBV5-6, TRBV5-1 and TRBV20-1 among 4 or 5 TRBV segments more frequent than in controls. F measure grouped same-batch samples tightly together.

On this clonotype: Its antigen is unknown.

Carried by the TCR beta cDNA libraries were unique molecular identifiers. TCRdb re-analysed the PCR reads in MiXCR, keeping a single row per CDR3 protein. The table includes about 680,000 distinct CDR3 sequences, approximately 60% detected once. This CDR3 is built from 15 residues. Trimming shortened V by 1 base and J by 0 bases, and 7 bases separated the two germline ends. CDR1 is SGHTA, CDR2 FQGNSA, per germline. The receptor was derived from a girl aged 2 to 10 with multiple sclerosis. The chain recombines TRBV7-2 with TRBJ2-1; D is unresolved. The sample consisted of blood. The CDR3 protein is CASSLVLSSYNEQFF. The CDR3 bases are TGTGCCAGCAGCTTAGTACTCAGCTCCTACAATGAGCAGTTCTTC.